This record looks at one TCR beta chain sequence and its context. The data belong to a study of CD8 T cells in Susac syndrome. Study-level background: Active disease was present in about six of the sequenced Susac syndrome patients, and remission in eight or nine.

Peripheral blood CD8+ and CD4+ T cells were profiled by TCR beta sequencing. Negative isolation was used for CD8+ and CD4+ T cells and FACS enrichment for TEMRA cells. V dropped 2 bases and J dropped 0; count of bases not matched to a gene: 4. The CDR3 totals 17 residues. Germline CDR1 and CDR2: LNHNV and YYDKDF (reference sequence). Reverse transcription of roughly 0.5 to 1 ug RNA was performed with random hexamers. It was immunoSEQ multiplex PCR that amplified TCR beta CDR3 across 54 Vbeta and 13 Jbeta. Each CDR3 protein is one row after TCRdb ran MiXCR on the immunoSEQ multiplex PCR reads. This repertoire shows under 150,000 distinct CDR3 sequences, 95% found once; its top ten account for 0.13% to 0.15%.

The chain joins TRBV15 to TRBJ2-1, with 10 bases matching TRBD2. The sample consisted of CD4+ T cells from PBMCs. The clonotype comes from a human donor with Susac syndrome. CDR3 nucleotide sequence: TGTGCCACCAGCAGACCGCGGACTAGCGGCTCCTACAATGAGCAGTTCTTC. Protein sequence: CATSRPRTSGSYNEQFF.